This TCR beta chain was captured in a study of T cell responses to AZD1222 COVID-19 vaccine. Study outcomes and limitations: Donors skewed white British and female; clonal diversity was possibly underestimated. Spike-specific TCR breadth and depth rose after two AZD1222 doses. Reportedly, nearly half the spike-specific TCRs target unmutated variant regions.

Of note for this clone: Its antigen is unidentified. One end of the junction does not line up with germline, which may come from a read error.

The CDR3 runs 17 residues. Per germline, CDR1 SNHLY and CDR2 FYNNEI. Libraries were prepared by immunoSEQ multiplex PCR; TCRdb keeps only in-frame clonotypes and omits some of them. The table has about 70,000 clones, more than 75% seen once; the top ten hold 4% to 5%. The sample was peripheral blood, taken 28 days after the second dose of the MenACWY control vaccine. This TCR came from an adult who received the MenACWY meningococcal vaccine as a control. This sequence joins TRBV2 and TRBJ1-2; maybe TRBD1 (6 bases). The CDR3 DNA follows: TGTGCCAGCTGTGACGACAGGTCGAGGGGGGCGGCTAATGGCTACACCTTC. Translating gives CASCDDRSRGAANGYTF.